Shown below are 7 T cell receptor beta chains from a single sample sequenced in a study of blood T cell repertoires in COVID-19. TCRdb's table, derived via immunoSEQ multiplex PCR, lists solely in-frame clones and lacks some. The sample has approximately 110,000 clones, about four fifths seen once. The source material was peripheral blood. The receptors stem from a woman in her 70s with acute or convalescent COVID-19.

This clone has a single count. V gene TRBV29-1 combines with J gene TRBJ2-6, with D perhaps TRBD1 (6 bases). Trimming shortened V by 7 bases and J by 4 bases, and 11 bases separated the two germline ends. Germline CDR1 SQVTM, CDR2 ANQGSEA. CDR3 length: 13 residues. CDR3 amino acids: CSARGEGANVLTF. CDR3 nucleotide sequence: TGCAGCGCCAGGGGAGAAGGGGCCAACGTCCTGACTTTC.

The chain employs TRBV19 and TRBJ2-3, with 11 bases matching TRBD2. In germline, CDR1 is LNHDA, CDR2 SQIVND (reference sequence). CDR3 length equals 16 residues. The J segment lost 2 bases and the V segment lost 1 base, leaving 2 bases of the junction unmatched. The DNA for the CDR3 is TGTGCCAGTAGTATAGTAGCGGGAGGGCTCACAGATACGCAGTATTTT. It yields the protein CASSIVAGGLTDTQYF.

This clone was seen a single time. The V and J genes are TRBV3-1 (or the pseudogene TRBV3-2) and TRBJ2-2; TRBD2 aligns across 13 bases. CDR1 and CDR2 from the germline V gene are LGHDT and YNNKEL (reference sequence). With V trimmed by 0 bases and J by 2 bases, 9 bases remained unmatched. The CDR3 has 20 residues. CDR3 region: CASSQDSWTSGRANTGELFF. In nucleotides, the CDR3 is TGTGCCAGCAGCCAAGATTCCTGGACTAGCGGGAGAGCAAACACCGGGGAGCTGTTTTTT.

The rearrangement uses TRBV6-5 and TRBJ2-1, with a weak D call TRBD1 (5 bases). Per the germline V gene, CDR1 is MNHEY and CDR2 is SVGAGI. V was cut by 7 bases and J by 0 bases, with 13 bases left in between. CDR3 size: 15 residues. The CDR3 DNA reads TGTGCCAGCATTCAGGGAAGAAGCTCCTACAATGAGCAGTTCTTC. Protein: CASIQGRSSYNEQFF.

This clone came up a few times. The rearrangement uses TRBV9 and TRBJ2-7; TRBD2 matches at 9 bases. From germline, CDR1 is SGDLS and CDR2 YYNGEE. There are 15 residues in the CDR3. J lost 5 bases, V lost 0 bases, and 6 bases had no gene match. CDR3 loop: CASSVETSGLHEQYF. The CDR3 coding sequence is TGTGCCAGCAGCGTAGAGACTAGCGGCCTCCACGAGCAGTACTTC.

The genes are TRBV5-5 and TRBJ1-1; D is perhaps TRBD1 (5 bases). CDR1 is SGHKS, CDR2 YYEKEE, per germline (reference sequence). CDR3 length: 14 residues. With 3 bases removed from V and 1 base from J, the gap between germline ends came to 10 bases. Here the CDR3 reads CASSSGLGNTEAFF. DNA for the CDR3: TGTGCCAGCAGCTCGGGACTTGGGAACACTGAAGCTTTCTTT.

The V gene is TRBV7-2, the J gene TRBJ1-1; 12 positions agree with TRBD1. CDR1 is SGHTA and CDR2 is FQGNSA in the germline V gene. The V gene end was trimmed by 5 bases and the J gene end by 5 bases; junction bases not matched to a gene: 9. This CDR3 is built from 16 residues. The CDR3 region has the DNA TGTGCCAGCAGCCCACCGGGACAGGGGGCGTGGACTGAAGCTTTCTTT. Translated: CASSPPGQGAWTEAFF. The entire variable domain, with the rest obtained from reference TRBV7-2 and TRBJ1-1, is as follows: GAGVSQSPSNKVTEKGKDVELRCDPISGHTALYWYRQSLGQGLEFLIYFQGNSAPDKSGLPSDRFSAERTGGSVSTLTIQRTQQEDSAVYLCASSPPGQGAWTEAFFGQGTRLTVV.